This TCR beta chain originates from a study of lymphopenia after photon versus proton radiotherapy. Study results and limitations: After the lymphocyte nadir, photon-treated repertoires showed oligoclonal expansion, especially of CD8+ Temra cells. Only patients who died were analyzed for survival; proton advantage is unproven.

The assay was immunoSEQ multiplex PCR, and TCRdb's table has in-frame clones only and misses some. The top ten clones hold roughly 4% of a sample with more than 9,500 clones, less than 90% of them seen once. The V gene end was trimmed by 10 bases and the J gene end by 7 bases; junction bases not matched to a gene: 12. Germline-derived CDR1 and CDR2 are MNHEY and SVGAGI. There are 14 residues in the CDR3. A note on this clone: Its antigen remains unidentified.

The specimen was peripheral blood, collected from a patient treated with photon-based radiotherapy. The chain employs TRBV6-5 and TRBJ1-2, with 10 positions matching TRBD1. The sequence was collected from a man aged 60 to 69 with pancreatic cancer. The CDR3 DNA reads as TGTGCCACTCGCCCCGGGACAGGGGTCGGTGGCTACACCTTC. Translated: CATRPGTGVGGYTF.